This T cell receptor (beta chain) is from a study of regulatory T cells in long-lasting Graves disease. Study overall: Persistent Graves' disease meant over 5 years of antithyroid drugs with positive TSH receptor antibodies. General study points: TRBV28 was favored in persistent disease, as were TRBJ1-2 and TRBJ2-5. TCR diversity was lower in persistent Graves' patients than in newly diagnosed ones.

Arm-PCR of CDR3 regions and iRepertoire HTBI primers were the basis on which TCR beta libraries were built. In TCRdb, the multiplex PCR reads were re-called with MiXCR into one record per CDR3 protein. The sample has more than 650,000 distinct CDR3 sequences, about 30% seen once. Per the germline V gene, CDR1 is LGHDT and CDR2 is YNNKEL (reference sequence). CDR3 size: 15 residues. The germline V and J ends were trimmed by 0 bases and 6 bases, with 14 bases remaining between them. This clonotype turned up a few times. The antigen is not known. The time point here: persistent/refractory GD, antithyroid drugs over 5 years with positive TRAb. Construction of the TCR library relied on RNA isolated from PBMCs. From each patient, approximately 9 milliliters of peripheral blood was drawn and collected into an EDTA anticoagulant tube.

The sequence was obtained from a female donor with Graves disease. The sample here was peripheral blood mononuclear cells (PBMCs), taken when the disease was refractory, from a patient treated with antithyroid drugs. This chain connects TRBV3-1 to TRBJ1-1, with D unclear. As DNA, the CDR3 is TGTGCCAGCAGCCAAGACCTGACCCCGGCTGCTGAAGCTTTCTTT. As protein: CASSQDLTPAAEAFF.